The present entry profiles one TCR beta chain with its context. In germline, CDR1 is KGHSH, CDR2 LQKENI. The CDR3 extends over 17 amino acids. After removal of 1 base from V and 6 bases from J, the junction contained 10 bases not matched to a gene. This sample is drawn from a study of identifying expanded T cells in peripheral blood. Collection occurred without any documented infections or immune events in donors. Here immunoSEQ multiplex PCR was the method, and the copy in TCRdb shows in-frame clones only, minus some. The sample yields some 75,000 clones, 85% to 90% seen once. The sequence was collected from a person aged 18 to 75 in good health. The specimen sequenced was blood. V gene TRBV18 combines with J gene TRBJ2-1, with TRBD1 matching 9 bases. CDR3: CASSPLTGGPLGNEQFF. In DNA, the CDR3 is TGTGCCAGCTCACCACTAACAGGGGGCCCTTTGGGCAATGAGCAGTTCTTC.